Listed here are 3 T cell receptor beta chains from one sample, sequenced in a study of T cell responses to AZD1222 COVID-19 vaccine (dated by TCRdb to the early 2020s). Receptor libraries were prepared by the immunoSEQ multiplex PCR assay. Here the immuneACCESS table is served through TCRdb, limited to in-frame sequences with V and J called. Missing clones are a known gap in these copies; in checked studies unresolved V genes cover under half, and the rest lacks a known reason. The sample table shows some 110,000 clones, and 86% are seen once. In total, the top ten clones hold 17% of the sample. The sample's time point, from its label and the paper: about 28 days (+/-7) after the second vaccine dose. This material consisted of peripheral blood, taken 28 days after the second AZD1222 dose. Receptors were obtained from an adult who received the AZD1222 COVID-19 vaccine.

The rearrangement links TRBV3-1 (or the pseudogene TRBV3-2) to TRBJ2-1; 7 bases are shared with TRBD2. Germline V gene sequence: CDR1 LGHDT, CDR2 YNNKEL (reference sequence). The CDR3 consists of 16 residues. V lost 6 bases to trimming and J lost 12 bases; unmatched junction nucleotides: 20. In DNA form, the CDR3 reads TGTGCCAGCAGGCCTGGAAAGCTAGTCGCTGCGGGGGTGCAGTTCTTC. It yields the protein CASRPGKLVAAGVQFF.

The chain employs TRBV19 and TRBJ1-4; no firm D call. V gave up 3 bases and J gave up 8 bases, with 7 bases separating them. Germline CDR1 reads LNHDA; CDR2 reads SQIVND (reference sequence). This CDR3 spans 12 amino acids. DNA of the CDR3: TGTGCCAGTAGTATTTCCGCCGAAAAACTGTTTTTT. This gives the protein CASSISAEKLFF. The whole variable domain, remainder taken from reference TRBV19 and TRBJ1-4, is DGGITQSPKYLFRKEGQNVTLSCEQNLNHDAMYWYRQDPGQGLRLIYYSQIVNDFQKGDIAEGYSVSREKKESFPLTVTSAQKNPTAFYLCASSISAEKLFFGSGTQLSVL.

The chain carries TRBV18 and TRBJ2-3, with D unresolved. The germline CDR1 and CDR2 sequences are KGHSH and LQKENI. This CDR3 is built from 15 residues. V was clipped by 0 bases and J by 0 bases, with 7 bases between them. CDR3 nucleotides: TGTGCCAGCTCACCACCCTCCTCCAGCACAGATACGCAGTATTTT. Its translation is CASSPPSSSTDTQYF.